A selection of T cell receptor beta chains follows, all from one sample in a study of blood T cell repertoires in COVID-19. Using immunoSEQ multiplex PCR, the repertoire was profiled, and TCRdb retains in-frame clones only, with some absent. The profile shows some 250,000 clones, about four fifths of them singletons. Material: peripheral blood. The receptors were gathered from an elderly woman with acute or convalescent COVID-19. CDR3s include the opening cysteine and the closing phenylalanine or tryptophan. The D gene is left open where the match is weak. A clone size is listed for some rows: how often the clone was seen (once, few, many), or a class if it is expanded.

v_call	clone_size	j_call	d_call	cdr3_nt	cdr3_aa
TRBV5-6	.	TRBJ2-1	TRBD1	TGTGCCAGCAGTTATCCCGGGACAGGTAGCAACAATGAGCAGTTCTTC	CASSYPGTGSNNEQFF
TRBV7-2	.	TRBJ2-1	.	TGTGCCAGCAGGGCTAGTATTGAGCAGTTCTTC	CASRASIEQFF
TRBV5-1	.	TRBJ2-7	.	TGCGCCAGCAGCTCGGAGGCGAATTCTTACGAGCAGTACTTC	CASSSEANSYEQYF
TRBV9	.	TRBJ1-1	.	TGTGCCAGCAGCGTAAATGGGGGCGAAGCTTTCTTT	CASSVNGGEAFF
TRBV7-3	.	TRBJ2-3	TRBD2	TGTGCCAGCAGCTTTAGCGGGGGGGAAACAGATACGCAGTATTTT	CASSFSGGETDTQYF
TRBV2	.	TRBJ1-5	.	TGTGCCAGCAGATACACCGGGGATCAGCCCCAGCATTTT	CASRYTGDQPQHF
TRBV11-2	.	TRBJ2-1	TRBD2	TGTGCCAGCAGCTTAGATTCGGGGGGGCCATATGAGCAGTTCTTC	CASSLDSGGPYEQFF
TRBV5-1	.	TRBJ1-1	.	TGCGCCAGCAGCCCGGGGGTGGGCACTGAAGCTTTCTTT	CASSPGVGTEAFF
TRBV4-1	.	TRBJ1-1	.	TGCGCCAGCAGCCAGGGGGCCGGAAAAAATGAAGCTTTCTTT	CASSQGAGKNEAFF
TRBV4-1	.	TRBJ2-7	.	TGCGCCAGCAGCCAAGATACAGGGTTCCACGAGCAGTACTTC	CASSQDTGFHEQYF
TRBV7-9	.	TRBJ2-5	TRBD2	TGTGCCAGCAGCTCCCTTAGCGGGGGTGGAGAGACCCAGTACTTC	CASSSLSGGGETQYF
TRBV7-2	few	TRBJ1-5	.	TGTGCCAGCAGCTTAGCCACGGGTCAGCCCCAGCATTTT	CASSLATGQPQHF
TRBV6-5	once	TRBJ2-5	.	TGTGCCAGCAGGGTTACAGGGTCGGGGACCCAGTACTTC	CASRVTGSGTQYF
TRBV9	.	TRBJ2-3	TRBD1	TGTGCCAGCAGCGTAGACGACAGGGGGTGGTCAGATACGCAGTATTTT	CASSVDDRGWSDTQYF
TRBV2	few	TRBJ1-2	.	TGTGCCAGCAGTGAACGGGGGAGCGACTATGGCTACACCTTC	CASSERGSDYGYTF
TRBV11-3	.	TRBJ2-1	TRBD1	TGTGCCAGCAGCTTAGTATTCGGGACAGAATACAATGAGCAGTTCTTC	CASSLVFGTEYNEQFF
TRBV5-1	.	TRBJ2-3	TRBD1	TGCGCCAGCAGCCGCCGGGACAGGAGCACAGATACGCAGTATTTT	CASSRRDRSTDTQYF
TRBV7-9	.	TRBJ1-6	.	TGTGCCAGCAGGGACGCAGGGGCACGTAATTCACCCCTCCACTTT	CASRDAGARNSPLHF
TRBV6-5	.	TRBJ2-5	TRBD1	TGTGCCAGCAGATACGGGACAGCCAAAGAGACCCAGTACTTC	CASRYGTAKETQYF
TRBV7-2	.	TRBJ2-5	TRBD2	TGTGCCAGCAGCCGGACTAGCGGGGAGGCCATCGTGACCCAGTACTTC	CASSRTSGEAIVTQYF
TRBV5-1	.	TRBJ1-4	.	TGCGCCAGCAGCTTTGGGGGGTTTAATGAAAAACTGTTTTTT	CASSFGGFNEKLFF
TRBV5-4	.	TRBJ2-2	TRBD2	TGTGCCAGCAGCTCTAAAACCCTAGCGGGGGGGCGAGGCACCGGGGAGCTGTTTTTT	CASSSKTLAGGRGTGELFF
TRBV2	.	TRBJ2-7	.	TGTGCCAGCAGCGGGGGAACGGGCGAGCAGTACTTC	CASSGGTGEQYF
TRBV5-5	once	TRBJ1-4	.	TGTGCCAGCAGCCAAGCGGGGTCAACTAATGAAAAACTGTTTTTT	CASSQAGSTNEKLFF
TRBV19	.	TRBJ1-2	.	TGTGCCAGTAGTCCCCTCCCGGCGGGGGGGGCGCCTTTTTATGGCTACACCTTC	CASSPLPAGGAPFYGYTF
TRBV2	.	TRBJ1-5	.	TGTGCCAGCAGATTGATGGGAGGCCAGCCCCAGCATTTT	CASRLMGGQPQHF
TRBV3-1/TRBV3-2	.	TRBJ2-1	.	TGTGCCAGCAGCCAGGGACTTGCGTTAAGGAATGAGCAGTTCTTC	CASSQGLALRNEQFF
TRBV7-8	.	TRBJ2-1	.	TGTGCCAGCAGCTTGTCTAACTCCTACAATGAGCAGTTCTTC	CASSLSNSYNEQFF
TRBV11-2	.	TRBJ2-1	.	TGTGCCAGCAGCTTAGAGAGGGGAGGTGAATTCTTGAATGAGCAGTTCTTC	CASSLERGGEFLNEQFF
TRBV5-1	.	TRBJ1-2	.	TGCGCCAGCAGCCCAGGGACACCCGATTATGGCTACACCTTC	CASSPGTPDYGYTF
TRBV14	.	TRBJ1-1	.	TGTGCCAGCAGCGATACAGGGTTTGCTTTCTTT	CASSDTGFAFF
TRBV18	.	TRBJ2-3	.	TGTGCCAGCTCACCCCCCGGCACAGATACGCAGTATTTT	CASSPPGTDTQYF
TRBV4-1	.	TRBJ2-5	.	TGCGCCAGCAGCCAAGCCCGGGGAGAGACCCAGTACTTC	CASSQARGETQYF
TRBV28	.	TRBJ1-2	TRBD1	TGTGCCAGCAGTTCCCACAGACAGGGGACCTCCCGGGGCTACACCTTC	CASSSHRQGTSRGYTF
TRBV6-5	few	TRBJ2-3	.	TGTGCCAGCAAGGCCGCGGGGCTCTGGGATACGCAGTATTTT	CASKAAGLWDTQYF
TRBV18	.	TRBJ2-7	.	TGTGCCAGCTCAGTCTTAGGGGCCGGGTACGAGCAGTACTTC	CASSVLGAGYEQYF
TRBV30	.	TRBJ1-6	.	TGTGCCTGGAGCGACCGGGAAGCCTATAATTCACCCCTCCACTTT	CAWSDREAYNSPLHF